Each of the 28 T cell receptor beta chains below was sequenced from the same sample in a study of blood T cell repertoires in COVID-19. The data were produced by immunoSEQ multiplex PCR, yet TCRdb's version contains in-frame clones alone and is incomplete. The repertoire includes 70,000 to 80,000 clones, over 80% of them detected once, and around 15% sits in the top ten. Sequencing was performed on peripheral blood. These TCRs come from a woman of 80 years or more with acute or convalescent COVID-19.

The chain links TRBV6-5 to TRBJ2-3, with 12 bases fitting TRBD2. V shed 8 bases and J 3 bases; nucleotides not matched to a gene: 6. The germline V gene has CDR1 MNHEY and CDR2 SVGAGI. The CDR3 is made up of 15 amino acids. The CDR3 nucleotides are TGTGCCAGCGGTCGACTAGCGGGAGTTACAGATACGCAGTATTTT. Its translation is CASGRLAGVTDTQYF.

At least ten counts were recorded for this clone. This rearrangement joins TRBV5-7 to TRBJ1-5; 7 bases fit TRBD1. TRBV5-7 is filed as an ORF, its function uncertain. The trim removed 5 bases at V and 5 bases at J, leaving 16 bases unmatched. The CDR3 totals 17 residues. The CDR3 sequence is CASRDDRDSIRDQPQHF. The CDR3 region has the DNA TGTGCCAGCAGAGATGACAGGGACAGTATAAGGGATCAGCCCCAGCATTTT.

This rearrangement joins TRBV7-2 to TRBJ2-3; 9 bases line up with TRBD1. The germline CDR1 and CDR2 sequences are SGHTA and FQGNSA. The CDR3 runs to 16 residues. V was clipped by 5 bases and J by 2 bases; unmatched bases: 8. Here the CDR3 reads CASSPRQGGDTDTQYF. The CDR3 nucleotides read TGTGCCAGCAGCCCGCGACAGGGGGGAGACACAGATACGCAGTATTTT.

The chain joins TRBV19 to TRBJ2-2, with 8 bases matching TRBD1. Germline V gene lookup returns CDR1 LNHDA and CDR2 SQIVND (reference sequence). The V gene end was trimmed by 3 bases and the J gene end by 8 bases; junction bases not matched to a gene: 5. The CDR3 has 14 amino acids. The CDR3: CASSIFQGAGELFF. For the CDR3, the DNA is TGTGCCAGTAGTATTTTCCAGGGGGCGGGGGAGCTGTTTTTT.

This chain joins TRBV30 and TRBJ1-5; no definite D call. The ends were cut back, 1 base at V and 2 bases at J, with 9 bases in the middle. The germline V gene has CDR1 GTSNPN and CDR2 SVGIG (reference sequence). The CDR3 covers 14 residues. The CDR3 loop reads CAWSGSFGNQPQHF. The DNA of the CDR3 is TGTGCCTGGAGTGGGAGTTTTGGCAATCAGCCCCAGCATTTT.

The V gene is TRBV7-2, the J gene TRBJ1-1; weak D call: TRBD1 (6 bases). The CDR3 spans 12 residues. Germline values: CDR1 SGHTA, CDR2 FQGNSA. The germline V and J ends were trimmed by 6 bases and 7 bases, with 12 bases remaining between them. The CDR3 DNA is TGTGCCAGCAGACAAATCAGGGGTGAAGCTTTCTTT. As protein: CASRQIRGEAFF.

The chain combines TRBV12-5 with TRBJ1-2; 7 bases match TRBD1. Germline lookup yields CDR1 LGHNT and CDR2 FRNRAP. The CDR3 has 14 residues. With 6 bases clipped from V and 2 bases from J, the junction kept 6 bases outside the gene matches. The CDR3: CASGSSGGNYGYTF. The CDR3, as DNA: TGTGCTAGTGGATCTTCAGGGGGGAACTATGGCTACACCTTC.

This rearrangement joins TRBV19 to TRBJ1-1; D is perhaps TRBD1 (6 bases). The CDR3 is made up of 14 amino acids. V was trimmed by 8 bases and J by 1 base, leaving 14 bases between them. CDR1 LNHDA and CDR2 SQIVND come from the germline V gene (reference sequence). In nucleotides, the CDR3 is TGTGCCAGTTCGGGGGGGGCCTGGAACACTGAAGCTTTCTTT. Translating it yields CASSGGAWNTEAFF.

The gene calls are TRBV11-2 and TRBJ2-7, with 8 bases that match TRBD1. Germline CDR1 reads SGHAT; CDR2 reads FQNNGV. Trimming at V came to 5 bases and at J to 2 bases, leaving 8 bases not matched to a gene. The CDR3 consists of 15 residues. The CDR3 loop is CASSPIRQGPYEQYF. In DNA form, the CDR3 reads TGTGCCAGCAGCCCCATAAGACAGGGGCCCTACGAGCAGTACTTC.

This chain connects TRBV9 to TRBJ2-3, with 10 bases lining up with TRBD2. This CDR3 comprises 15 residues. CDR1 and CDR2 (germline): SGDLS, YYNGEE. V lost 2 bases to trimming and J lost 4 bases; unmatched junction nucleotides: 4. The CDR3 loop is CASSVLAGAADTQYF. The CDR3 DNA reads TGTGCCAGCAGCGTGCTAGCGGGAGCGGCAGATACGCAGTATTTT.

The chain recombines TRBV29-1 with TRBJ2-4; no definite D call. This CDR3 contains 13 residues. Germline CDR1 and CDR2: SQVTM and ANQGSEA. Trimming left V 4 bases short and J 9 bases short, with 16 bases between. CDR3 DNA sequence: TGCAGCGTTGCAGTACACCAAAGAGGCATTCAGTACTTC. It specifies CSVAVHQRGIQYF.

The chain employs TRBV27 and TRBJ2-7, with 8 bases lining up with TRBD2. The CDR3 consists of 17 residues. The V and J ends lost 8 bases and 0 bases, in that order; junction bases with no gene match: 15. The germline V gene has CDR1 MNHEY and CDR2 SMNVEV (reference sequence). The CDR3 loop is CASGWGTSGLYSYEQYF. In nucleotides, the CDR3 is TGTGCCAGCGGCTGGGGAACTAGCGGCTTATACTCCTACGAGCAGTACTTC.

The V gene is TRBV6-4, the J gene TRBJ2-7, with 10 bases lining up with TRBD2. Germline CDR1 reads MRHNA; CDR2 reads SNTAGT. Trimming took 0 bases from V and 5 from J; bases not matched to a gene: 19. The CDR3 extends over 20 amino acids. CDR3 loop: CASSDSLRWLAGVPSHEQYF. CDR3 nucleotides: TGTGCCAGCAGTGACTCGCTTCGTTGGCTAGCGGGAGTACCATCCCACGAGCAGTACTTC.

The chain joins TRBV5-1 to TRBJ2-7; 9 bases agree with TRBD1. The CDR3 is 18 residues long. Germline CDR1 and CDR2: SGHRS and YFSETQ. The J segment lost 0 bases and the V segment lost 7 bases, leaving 17 bases of the junction unmatched. The CDR3, as DNA: TGCGCCAGCCGGGACCGGGACAGGGCTCTTATAAGCTCCTACGAGCAGTACTTC. This encodes CASRDRDRALISSYEQYF.

This chain uses TRBV28 with TRBJ2-7, with 10 bases lining up with TRBD1. The CDR3 runs 15 residues. Germline V gives CDR1 MDHEN, CDR2 SYDVKM. J was trimmed by 5 bases and V by 6 bases; bases with no gene match: 10. CDR3 in amino acids: CASSLTGQGKNEQYF. CDR3 sequence (DNA): TGTGCCAGCAGCCTCACGGGACAGGGGAAAAACGAGCAGTACTTC.

The V gene is TRBV11-2, the J gene TRBJ1-1, with TRBD1 matching 10 bases. The CDR3 consists of 15 residues. Germline CDR1 is SGHAT and CDR2 is FQNNGV. The V segment lost 5 bases and the J segment 4 bases; nucleotides outside the gene matches: 7. The CDR3 sequence is CASSKGQGVFTEAFF. CDR3 sequence (DNA): TGTGCCAGCAGCAAAGGACAGGGGGTGTTCACTGAAGCTTTCTTT.

V is TRBV7-2 and J is TRBJ1-4; TRBD1 matches at 7 bases. The V and J ends lost 2 bases and 8 bases, in that order; junction bases with no gene match: 11. Germline V gene lookup returns CDR1 SGHTA and CDR2 FQGNSA. CDR3 length equals 16 residues. The DNA for the CDR3 is TGTGCCAGCAGCTTAAACACCGGGACAGCTGGGGAAAAACTGTTTTTT. Protein: CASSLNTGTAGEKLFF.

The chain couples TRBV27 to TRBJ2-7; a possible D gene is TRBD1 (6 bases). The V end was cut by 8 bases, the J end by 1 base, with 15 bases between. The CDR3 loop spans 14 amino acids. Germline loops: CDR1 MNHEY, CDR2 SMNVEV (reference sequence). The DNA of the CDR3 is TGTGCCAGCTCCTCAGGGGACGGGTCCTACGAGCAGTACTTC. Translation: CASSSGDGSYEQYF.

CDR3 in amino acids: CASSERSLGLSYEQYF. CDR3 nucleotide sequence: TGTGCCAGCAGTGAAAGGTCTCTTGGGCTCTCCTACGAGCAGTACTTC. The chain couples TRBV6-1 to TRBJ2-7, with unresolved D. The length of the CDR3 is 16 residues. V was pared by 2 bases and J by 0 bases, with 14 bases between. CDR1 is MNHNS and CDR2 is SASEGT in the germline V gene.

The sample holds a few counts of this clone. The rearrangement links TRBV15 to TRBJ2-7; D possibly corresponds to TRBD1 (5 bases). CDR1 is LNHNV, CDR2 YYDKDF, per germline (reference sequence). V was clipped by 0 bases and J by 5 bases, with 14 bases between them. The CDR3 is 15 residues long. This CDR3 is CATSRDQGATHEQYF. CDR3 sequence (DNA): TGTGCCACCAGCAGAGATCAAGGGGCTACCCACGAGCAGTACTTC.

This clone came up once. The V call is TRBV29-1, the J call TRBJ2-5, with 16 bases fitting TRBD2. Per germline, CDR1 SQVTM and CDR2 ANQGSEA. The J segment lost 5 bases and the V segment lost 7 bases, leaving 13 bases of the junction unmatched. CDR3 length equals 17 residues. CDR3 protein: CSAQGLAGGRPLETQYF. CDR3 sequence (DNA): TGCAGCGCCCAGGGACTAGCGGGAGGGCGGCCCCTGGAGACCCAGTACTTC. Looking up the rest from reference TRBV29-1 and TRBJ2-5 gives the full variable domain: SAVISQKPSRDICQRGTSLTIQCQVDSQVTMMFWYRQQPGQSLTLIATANQGSEATYESGFVIDKFPISRPNLTFSTLTVSNMSPEDSSIYLCSAQGLAGGRPLETQYFGPGTRLLVL.

This clone was seen a single time. The chain carries TRBV6-2 or TRBV6-3 and TRBJ1-6; tentatively, D is TRBD1 (5 bases). CDR1 is MNHEY and CDR2 is SVGEGT in the germline V gene. The V end was cut by 0 bases, the J end by 7 bases, with 13 bases between. This CDR3 comprises 16 residues. The CDR3 loop is CASSYSLGLGNSPLHF. The DNA of the CDR3 is TGTGCCAGCAGTTACTCTCTGGGACTGGGGAATTCACCCCTCCACTTT.

The V gene is TRBV11-2, the J gene TRBJ2-1; D possibly corresponds to TRBD2 (6 bases). Germline-derived CDR1 and CDR2 are SGHAT and FQNNGV. There are 14 residues in the CDR3. V was trimmed by 9 bases and J by 5 bases, leaving 17 bases between them. The CDR3 nucleotides are TGTGCCAGTAGAACTAGCCCCAACCACAATGAGCAGTTCTTC. Translating gives CASRTSPNHNEQFF.

The J gene is TRBJ2-7, the V gene TRBV6-4; 8 nucleotides match TRBD2. Germline CDR1 MRHNA, CDR2 SNTAGT. This CDR3 region has 15 residues. J lost 1 base, V lost 3 bases, and 5 bases had no gene match. This CDR3 reads CASSERAGESYEQYF. The CDR3 nucleotides are TGTGCCAGCAGTGAGAGAGCGGGAGAGTCCTACGAGCAGTACTTC.

This clone was picked up one time. The chain is built from TRBV30 and TRBJ1-1; D possibly corresponds to TRBD1 (6 bases). Germline loops: CDR1 GTSNPN, CDR2 SVGIG (reference sequence). The CDR3 has 11 residues. V lost 4 bases to trimming and J lost 10 bases, with 13 bases between them. CDR3 in DNA: TGTGCCTGGACCCGAGAAGGGGGAGCTTTCTTT. It is translated as CAWTREGGAFF.

This clone was found a few times. The chain is built from TRBV6-5 and TRBJ2-2; possible D gene TRBD2, 6 bases. The CDR3 sequence is 14 residues long. Germline values: CDR1 MNHEY, CDR2 SVGAGI. V was pared by 6 bases and J by 4 bases, with 12 bases between. The CDR3, as DNA: TGTGCCAGCAGAGTAGCGGATACCACCGGGGAGCTGTTTTTT. It specifies CASRVADTTGELFF.

CDR3 sequence (DNA): TGTGCCAGCAGCAATCAGGGGGCGAGTAGAGATACGCAGTATTTT. Its protein is CASSNQGASRDTQYF. This rearrangement joins TRBV6-6 to TRBJ2-3; 8 bases match TRBD1. The trim removed 6 bases at V and 5 bases at J, leaving 10 bases unmatched. Germline V lookup: CDR1 MNHNY, CDR2 SVGAGI (reference sequence). The CDR3 contains 15 residues.

The chain couples TRBV6-5 to TRBJ2-2; weak D call: TRBD2 (5 bases). The CDR3 contains 14 residues. Trimming stripped 5 bases from V and 1 base from J, with 8 bases between. Germline CDR1 reads MNHEY; CDR2 reads SVGAGI. CDR3 protein: CASSPGKNTGELFF. CDR3 bases: TGTGCCAGCAGTCCCGGGAAGAACACCGGGGAGCTGTTTTTT.